These 32 T cell receptor beta chains came from one sample sequenced in a study of T-cell memory formation after mild COVID-19. One entry per CDR3 protein, called by TCRdb with MiXCR from the 5' RACE reads. The table lists approximately 300,000 distinct CDR3 sequences, approximately 19% of them singletons, with around 21% in the top ten. Sample: PBMCs or a T cell subset sorted from them (not recorded which). These receptors originate from a man younger than 30 who had mild COVID-19 (a few samples of this study predate the infection). Cell type and time point are not known.

This clonotype came up a few times. This sequence joins TRBV7-6 and TRBJ2-3; 8 bases align to TRBD1. Germline CDR1 SGHVS, CDR2 FNYEAQ. This CDR3 comprises 13 residues. V lost 5 bases, J lost 5 bases, and 3 bases stayed unmatched. The CDR3 sequence: CASSVDRGDTQYF. The CDR3 DNA is TGTGCCAGCAGCGTCGACAGGGGAGATACGCAGTATTTT.

V gene TRBV7-6 combines with J gene TRBJ1-5, with unresolved D. CDR3 length: 15 amino acids. Germline-derived CDR1 and CDR2 are SGHVS and FNYEAQ. V gave up 1 base and J gave up 3 bases, with 10 bases separating them. CDR3 loop: CASSLGEGFNQPQHF. The CDR3 bases are TGTGCCAGCAGCTTAGGGGAGGGTTTCAATCAGCCCCAGCATTTT.

V usage is TRBV12-3 or TRBV12-4 and J usage is TRBJ1-2, with 7 bases fitting TRBD1. There are 14 residues in the CDR3. Trimming at V came to 6 bases and at J to 3 bases, leaving 7 bases not matched to a gene. The CDR3 loop is CASRRRGRDYGYTF. The CDR3 DNA reads TGTGCCAGCAGGCGGAGGGGGCGGGACTATGGCTACACCTTC.

The table lists this clonotype with a few counts. The rearrangement joins TRBV5-6 to TRBJ2-5; 7 bases are shared with TRBD2. Germline V gene sequence: CDR1 SGHDT, CDR2 YYEEEE. The CDR3 length is 21 residues. V gave up 0 bases and J gave up 5 bases; unmatched junction bases: 25. The CDR3 DNA sequence: TGTGCCAGCAGCTTGGCCCGTGCCAGCAGCTTGGCCGAGACTAGCAGCGAGACCCAGTACTTC. Translating gives CASSLARASSLAETSSETQYF.

The chain has TRBV28 and TRBJ1-4, with D unresolved. Germline V gene lookup returns CDR1 MDHEN and CDR2 SYDVKM. V was clipped by 4 bases and J by 3 bases, with 12 bases between them. The CDR3 has 15 residues. As DNA, the CDR3 is TGTGCCAGCAGTTGGCGGTGGACGGCTAATGAAAAACTGTTTTTT. Its protein is CASSWRWTANEKLFF.

This clonotype appeared a few times. The V and J genes are TRBV18 and TRBJ1-1, with 7 positions matching TRBD1. Germline lookup yields CDR1 KGHSH and CDR2 LQKENI. The CDR3 consists of 16 residues. With 3 bases clipped from V and 4 bases from J, the junction kept 11 bases outside the gene matches. The CDR3, as DNA: TGTGCCAGCTCACCGATGACAGGGCCAAGGCCCACTGAAGCTTTCTTT. Amino acid sequence: CASSPMTGPRPTEAFF.

The CDR3 sequence: CASSQSLASRNTEAFF. CDR3 nucleotide sequence: TGTGCCAGCAGCCAATCCTTGGCCTCTAGGAACACTGAAGCTTTCTTT. The chain recombines TRBV14 with TRBJ1-1; no definite D call. The length of the CDR3 is 16 residues. Germline CDR1 SGHDN, CDR2 FVKESK. V was clipped by 2 bases and J by 1 base, with 14 bases between them.

The table lists this clonotype with a few counts. The genes are TRBV6-2 or TRBV6-3 and TRBJ2-5, with 9 nucleotides matching TRBD2. Germline V CDR1 and CDR2: MNHEY, SVGEGT. The CDR3 loop spans 15 amino acids. V trimming: 5 bases; J trimming: 3 bases; junction bases outside the gene matches: 7. The CDR3 coding sequence is TGTGCCAGCAGTGACAGACTAGCGGACGAAGAGACCCAGTACTTC. Translation gives CASSDRLADEETQYF.

The rearrangement joins TRBV18 to TRBJ2-7; a weak D match, TRBD1 (5 bases). This CDR3 region has 15 residues. The V and J ends lost 1 base and 3 bases respectively, with 13 bases between them. Germline V gene lookup returns CDR1 KGHSH and CDR2 LQKENI. CDR3 nucleotides: TGTGCCAGCTCACCACAAGAGACAGTCGTCTACGAGCAGTACGTC. Protein sequence: CASSPQETVVYEQYV.

The CDR3 DNA reads as TGTGCCAGCAGCTCTTATTTAGCGGCGAACACCGGGGAGCTGTTTTTT. Its translation is CASSSYLAANTGELFF. The V call is TRBV11-2, the J call TRBJ2-2; perhaps TRBD2 as D (6 bases). The CDR3 covers 16 residues. Germline-derived CDR1 and CDR2 are SGHAT and FQNNGV. Trimming took off 4 bases at V and 0 bases at J, with 12 bases between the two ends.

This clonotype was observed a handful of times. CDR3 bases: TGTGCCAGCAATCAGGTTTATCGCAATCAGCCCCAGCATTTT. Translating it yields CASNQVYRNQPQHF. The V and J genes are TRBV28 and TRBJ1-5, with D unclear. This CDR3 has 14 residues. CDR1 MDHEN and CDR2 SYDVKM come from the germline V gene. V lost 7 bases, J lost 2 bases, and 12 bases lay in between.

The table lists this clonotype with a few counts. The gene calls are TRBV19 and TRBJ1-2, with 7 nucleotides matching TRBD1. The germline V gene has CDR1 LNHDA and CDR2 SQIVND (reference sequence). There are 13 residues in the CDR3. V gave up 6 bases and J gave up 1 base; unmatched junction bases: 2. The CDR3 reads CASRTGNNYGYTF. The DNA for the CDR3 is TGTGCCAGTAGGACAGGGAATAACTATGGCTACACCTTC.

This clonotype was observed a few times. The V call is TRBV29-1, the J call TRBJ2-5; tentative D call: TRBD2 (5 bases). Germline V gene lookup returns CDR1 SQVTM and CDR2 ANQGSEA. Trimming left V 5 bases short and J 5 bases short, with 18 bases between. The CDR3 is made up of 14 amino acids. The CDR3, as DNA: TGCAGCGTTCTGAAGATATCGGGGTTGGAGACCCAGTACTTC. Translated, it gives CSVLKISGLETQYF.

The V and J genes are TRBV29-1 and TRBJ2-1; TRBD2 agrees at 11 bases. The CDR3 has 14 residues. Germline trimming cut 5 bases from V and 4 bases from J; bases unmatched to any gene: 4. Germline values: CDR1 SQVTM, CDR2 ANQGSEA. CDR3 loop: CSVPTSGVYNEQFF. CDR3 DNA: TGCAGCGTTCCGACTAGCGGGGTTTACAATGAGCAGTTCTTC.

This clonotype has only a few counts. The chain has TRBV29-1 and TRBJ1-3, with a weak D call TRBD1 (5 bases). The length of the CDR3 is 15 residues. V lost 6 bases and J lost 7, with 22 bases in between. Germline V CDR1 and CDR2: SQVTM, ANQGSEA. The CDR3 loop reads CSVGTQGGGWNTIYF. The CDR3 DNA reads as TGCAGCGTCGGAACTCAGGGAGGCGGTTGGAACACCATATATTTT.

The rearrangement links TRBV7-6 to TRBJ2-3, with D possibly being TRBD2 (6 bases). CDR1 and CDR2 from the germline V gene are SGHVS and FNYEAQ. This CDR3 is built from 17 residues. Trimming pared 5 bases from V and 2 bases from J, leaving 20 bases between. The CDR3 bases are TGTGCCAGCAGCCCGGACCAGCGGGCGTTAAACACAGATACGCAGTATTTT. As protein: CASSPDQRALNTDTQYF.

This chain connects TRBV4-1 to TRBJ1-2; D not resolved. Trimming stripped 2 bases from V and 3 bases from J, with 16 bases between. This CDR3 has 16 residues. Germline V CDR1 and CDR2: MGHRA, YSYEKL. In DNA form, the CDR3 reads TGCGCCAGCAGCCAACGGCTTGTAGGGTGGGACTATGGCTACACCTTC. It yields the protein CASSQRLVGWDYGYTF.

This chain connects TRBV7-6 to TRBJ2-7; 11 bases are a match to TRBD2. In germline, CDR1 is SGHVS, CDR2 FNYEAQ. The V and J ends lost 5 bases and 3 bases, in that order; junction bases with no gene match: 12. The CDR3 totals 17 residues. CDR3 nucleotide sequence: TGTGCCAGCAGCACACCGACTAGCGGGATCAATAACTACGAGCAGTACTTC. It is translated as CASSTPTSGINNYEQYF.

This clonotype was recorded a few times. The gene calls are TRBV11-2 and TRBJ2-3, with D possibly TRBD2 on 6 matching bases. Per the germline V gene, CDR1 is SGHAT and CDR2 is FQNNGV. CDR3 size: 15 residues. V lost 4 bases and J 0 bases, leaving 11 bases between the germline ends. The CDR3 region is CASSSGGGSTDTQYF. For the CDR3, the DNA is TGTGCCAGCAGCTCGGGTGGAGGGAGCACAGATACGCAGTATTTT.

This clonotype showed up just a few times. J is TRBJ2-7 and V is TRBV29-1; D might be TRBD1 (6 bases). Germline-derived CDR1 and CDR2 are SQVTM and ANQGSEA. Between the trimmed V and J ends, which lost 6 bases and 3 bases, there was a span of 15 bases. The CDR3 runs to 13 residues. In nucleotides, the CDR3 is TGCAGCGTAGAAACCGAGGGGGACTACGAGCAGTACTTC. It encodes CSVETEGDYEQYF.

Only a few counts were recorded for this clonotype. The chain links TRBV6-5 to TRBJ1-1, with a possible D match to TRBD1 (5 bases). V was trimmed by 6 bases and J by 1 base, leaving 9 bases between them. Germline lookup yields CDR1 MNHEY and CDR2 SVGAGI. The CDR3 has 13 amino acids. CDR3 sequence reads: CASRPGQNTEAFF. Written as DNA, the CDR3 is TGTGCCAGCAGACCCGGACAGAACACTGAAGCTTTCTTT.

The V and J genes are TRBV30 and TRBJ2-3; TRBD2 might be the D (6 bases). The CDR3 is 11 amino acids. V lost 4 bases to trimming and J lost 8 bases, with 10 bases between them. The germline CDR1 and CDR2 sequences are GTSNPN and SVGIG (reference sequence). CDR3 DNA: TGTGCCTGGATGGCGCGGGGTACGCAGTATTTT. Its protein product is CAWMARGTQYF. The full variable domain, its missing parts supplied by reference TRBV30 and TRBJ2-3, is SQTIHQWPATLVQPVGSPLSLECTVEGTSNPNLYWYRQAAGRGLQLLFYSVGIGQISSEVPQNLSASRPQDRQFILSSKKLLLSDSGFYLCAWMARGTQYFGPGTRLTVL.

This chain connects TRBV9 to TRBJ2-1; D possibly uses TRBD1 or TRBD2 (6 bases each). In germline, CDR1 is SGDLS, CDR2 YYNGEE. The V end lost 2 bases, the J end lost 10 bases, and 13 bases lay between the germline ends. The CDR3 loop spans 13 amino acids. This CDR3 reads CASSVEGGREQFF. DNA of the CDR3: TGTGCCAGCAGCGTCGAAGGGGGGCGAGAGCAGTTCTTC.

At least ten counts were recorded for this clonotype. The chain combines TRBV6-5 with TRBJ2-3, with 9 nucleotides matching TRBD1. Looked up from germline, CDR1 is MNHEY and CDR2 is SVGAGI. The CDR3 has 15 residues. With 6 bases clipped from V and 3 bases from J, the junction kept 7 bases outside the gene matches. Here the CDR3 DNA reads TGTGCCAGCAGATCGGACAGGGGTAGGACAGATACGCAGTATTTT. Translated: CASRSDRGRTDTQYF.

This clonotype came up a few times. The CDR3 DNA reads TGTGCCACCAGTGATTTGAGGCCGGGACTAGCGGGGGGTATTTTCTTC. It codes for CATSDLRPGLAGGIFF. The genes are TRBV24-1 and TRBJ2-1, with TRBD2 matching 15 bases. V was clipped by 0 bases and J by 16 bases; unmatched bases: 9. Germline-derived CDR1 and CDR2 are KGHDR and SFDVKD. The CDR3 length is 16 residues.

There are a few counts of this clonotype. V is TRBV2 and J is TRBJ2-3; D unresolved. The CDR3 contains 14 residues. Trimming took off 7 bases at V and 2 bases at J, with 13 bases between the two ends. Germline V gene lookup returns CDR1 SNHLY and CDR2 FYNNEI. For the CDR3, the DNA is TGTGCCAGCAAGGTAGACTCTAACACAGATACGCAGTATTTT. Translating gives CASKVDSNTDTQYF.

The V and J genes are TRBV29-1 and TRBJ1-1; tentative D call: TRBD1 (5 bases). Between the trimmed V and J ends, which lost 6 bases and 5 bases, there was a span of 19 bases. The CDR3 has 14 amino acids. The germline CDR1 and CDR2 sequences are SQVTM and ANQGSEA. Here the CDR3 reads CSVPGRGWITEAFF. The DNA of the CDR3 is TGCAGCGTCCCGGGTCGGGGGTGGATAACTGAAGCTTTCTTT.

This clonotype was counted between two and nine times. V is TRBV20-1 and J is TRBJ2-3, with D tentatively TRBD2 (6 bases). This CDR3 region has 14 residues. Germline lookup yields CDR1 DFQATT and CDR2 SNEGSKA (reference sequence). Trimming took 6 bases from V and 3 from J, leaving 16 bases between them. The chain's CDR3 is CSAGGGGATDTQYF. DNA of the CDR3: TGCAGTGCCGGGGGTGGCGGGGCTACAGATACGCAGTATTTT.

The chain is built from TRBV5-5 and TRBJ1-5, with 9 bases lining up with TRBD1. Germline trimming cut 3 bases from V and 6 bases from J; bases unmatched to any gene: 7. The CDR3 covers 15 residues. Germline lookup yields CDR1 SGHKS and CDR2 YYEKEE (reference sequence). The CDR3 is CASSWGQGLLQPQHF. The CDR3 DNA sequence: TGTGCCAGCAGCTGGGGACAGGGTCTTCTTCAGCCCCAGCATTTT.

V is TRBV28 and J is TRBJ2-3, with D perhaps given as TRBD1 or TRBD2 (5 bases each). V lost 4 bases to trimming and J lost 1 base, with 12 bases between them. Germline CDR1 is MDHEN and CDR2 is SYDVKM. This CDR3 region has 15 residues. The CDR3 DNA follows: TGTGCCAGCAGTTCCGGGGCGGCCCGCACAGATACGCAGTATTTT. Translation: CASSSGAARTDTQYF.

The chain uses TRBV7-2 and TRBJ2-2; weak D call: TRBD1 (5 bases). Germline-derived CDR1 and CDR2 are SGHTA and FQGNSA. The V end lost 7 bases, the J end lost 4 bases, and 16 bases lay between the germline ends. The CDR3 contains 15 residues. The CDR3 loop reads CASITIRVRTGELFF. The CDR3 nucleotides are TGTGCCAGCATAACGATCAGGGTTCGCACCGGGGAGCTGTTTTTT.

This clonotype has just a few counts. The chain is built from TRBV7-3 and TRBJ2-5; D unresolved. The CDR3 totals 13 residues. V was clipped by 2 bases and J by 2 bases, with 6 bases between them. In germline, CDR1 is SGHTA, CDR2 FQGTGA. CDR3: CASSLSKQETQYF. CDR3 nucleotides: TGTGCCAGCAGCTTATCGAAACAAGAGACCCAGTACTTC.